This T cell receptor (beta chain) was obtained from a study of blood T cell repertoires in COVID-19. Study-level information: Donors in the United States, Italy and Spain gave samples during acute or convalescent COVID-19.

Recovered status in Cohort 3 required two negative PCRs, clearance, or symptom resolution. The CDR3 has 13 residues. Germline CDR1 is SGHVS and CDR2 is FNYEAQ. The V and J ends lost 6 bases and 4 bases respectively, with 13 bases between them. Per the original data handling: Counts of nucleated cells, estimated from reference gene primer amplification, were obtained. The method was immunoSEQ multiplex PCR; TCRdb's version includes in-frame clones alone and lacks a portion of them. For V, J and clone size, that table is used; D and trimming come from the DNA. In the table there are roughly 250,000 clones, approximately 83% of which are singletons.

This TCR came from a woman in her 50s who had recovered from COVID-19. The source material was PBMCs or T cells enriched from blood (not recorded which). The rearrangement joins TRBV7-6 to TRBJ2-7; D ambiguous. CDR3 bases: TGTGCCAGCAGTATTAGCAAGGCTTACGAGCAGTACTTC. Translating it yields CASSISKAYEQYF.